A selection of T cell receptor beta chains follows, all from one sample in a study of cytomegalovirus exposure and HLA in healthy donors. Here immunoSEQ multiplex PCR was the method, and the copy in TCRdb shows in-frame clones only, minus some. The repertoire consists of 150,000 to 200,000 clones, with about three quarters occurring once and the leading ten covering over 2%. Input material: PBMCs. The receptors were sampled from a female donor in good health and CMV-seronegative. Both conserved end residues are part of each CDR3. D genes are given only for firm matches. Not all rows give a size; the values are once, few, many and, for expanded clones, a class.

abundance: -
v_gene: TRBV7-3
d_gene: -
j_gene: TRBJ2-1
CDR3nt: TGTGCCAGCAGCGCCACCGGGACTTCCTATGGGGATGAGCAGTTCTTC
CDR3aa: CASSATGTSYGDEQFF

abundance: once
v_gene: TRBV19
d_gene: -
j_gene: TRBJ1-1
CDR3nt: TGTGCCAGTAGTACCCACAGGGTTGAAGCTTTCTTT
CDR3aa: CASSTHRVEAFF

abundance: -
v_gene: TRBV27
d_gene: -
j_gene: TRBJ2-2
CDR3nt: TGTGCCAGCAGTTATCTCTTACCGGGTTCCGGCGGGGAGCTGTTTTTT
CDR3aa: CASSYLLPGSGGELFF

abundance: -
v_gene: TRBV9
d_gene: -
j_gene: TRBJ1-4
CDR3nt: TGTGCCAGCAGCTCAGGGGCAGGGGTAGAGGGACTGTTTTTT
CDR3aa: CASSSGAGVEGLFF

abundance: -
v_gene: TRBV15
d_gene: -
j_gene: TRBJ1-2
CDR3nt: TGTGCCACCAGCACCGGACAAGCCTATGGCTACACCTTC
CDR3aa: CATSTGQAYGYTF

abundance: -
v_gene: TRBV19
d_gene: -
j_gene: TRBJ2-1
CDR3nt: TGTGCCAGTAGTATGCGTGGGGGAGGTCACTACAATGAGCAGTTCTTC
CDR3aa: CASSMRGGGHYNEQFF

abundance: few
v_gene: TRBV10-1
d_gene: -
j_gene: TRBJ1-2
CDR3nt: TGCGCCAGCATGATACCTAAATTTGGCTACACCTTC
CDR3aa: CASMIPKFGYTF

abundance: -
v_gene: TRBV5-1
d_gene: -
j_gene: TRBJ2-1
CDR3nt: TGCGCCAGCAGCTTGGGGGGGCAGGCCTACAATGAGCAGTTCTTC
CDR3aa: CASSLGGQAYNEQFF

abundance: -
v_gene: TRBV7-2
d_gene: TRBD2
j_gene: TRBJ2-5
CDR3nt: TGTGCCAGCAGCTCCCAATCGGGAGGGCGGGAGACCCAGTACTTC
CDR3aa: CASSSQSGGRETQYF

abundance: -
v_gene: TRBV19
d_gene: TRBD2
j_gene: TRBJ2-1
CDR3nt: TGTGCCAGTAGTATAGCGAGCGGGGGGGCCCTGATCAATGAGCAGTTCTTC
CDR3aa: CASSIASGGALINEQFF

abundance: once
v_gene: TRBV5-5
d_gene: TRBD2
j_gene: TRBJ2-3
CDR3nt: TGTGCCAGCAGCCCGAGGGCGGGGGGCACAGATACGCAGTATTTT
CDR3aa: CASSPRAGGTDTQYF

abundance: -
v_gene: TRBV4-1
d_gene: -
j_gene: TRBJ1-1
CDR3nt: TGCGCCAGCAGCCAAGTCGGTCCTGCCACTGAAGCTTTCTTT
CDR3aa: CASSQVGPATEAFF

abundance: -
v_gene: TRBV27
d_gene: TRBD2
j_gene: TRBJ2-5
CDR3nt: TGTGCCAGCAGTCCAATCGGCGGGGGAGGGGAGACCCAGTACTTC
CDR3aa: CASSPIGGGGETQYF

abundance: -
v_gene: TRBV30
d_gene: -
j_gene: TRBJ2-5
CDR3nt: TGTGCCTGGTCCGAAGGCCCGGGGCAAGAGACCCAGTACTTC
CDR3aa: CAWSEGPGQETQYF